The clone carrying this T cell receptor beta chain has just a few counts. This entry comes from a study of T cell responses to AZD1222 COVID-19 vaccine. Only in-frame clones appear in the TCRdb table, and some are missing; sequencing was by immunoSEQ multiplex PCR. The table records 140,000 to 150,000 clones, about 81% of them present only once. CDR3 length: 18 amino acids. The receptor's source is an adult in good health. This specimen was peripheral blood, taken on day 0 of MenACWY control vaccination. The chain employs TRBV21-1 and TRBJ1-3; the table's D call, TRBD1, has no DNA check behind it. TRBV21-1 constitutes a pseudogene. CDR3 coding DNA: TGTGCCAGCAGCACCCCGGACAGGGGCAATACCCGCCCTGGCACCATATATTTT. Its protein product is CASSTPDRGNTRPGTIYF.